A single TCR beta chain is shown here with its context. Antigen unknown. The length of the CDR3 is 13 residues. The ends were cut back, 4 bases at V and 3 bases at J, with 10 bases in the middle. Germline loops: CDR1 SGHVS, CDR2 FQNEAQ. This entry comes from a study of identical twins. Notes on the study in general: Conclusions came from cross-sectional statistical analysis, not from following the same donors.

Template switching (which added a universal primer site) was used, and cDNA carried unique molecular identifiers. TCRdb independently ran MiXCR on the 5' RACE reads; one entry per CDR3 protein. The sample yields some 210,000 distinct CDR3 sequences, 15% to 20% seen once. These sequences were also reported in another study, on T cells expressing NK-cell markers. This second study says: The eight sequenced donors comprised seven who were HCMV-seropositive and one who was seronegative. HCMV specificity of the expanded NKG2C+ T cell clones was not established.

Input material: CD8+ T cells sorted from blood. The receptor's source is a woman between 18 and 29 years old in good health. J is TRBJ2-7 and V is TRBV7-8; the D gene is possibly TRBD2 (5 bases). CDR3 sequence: CASSSSSGYEQYF. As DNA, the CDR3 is TGTGCCAGCAGCTCGTCCAGCGGCTACGAGCAGTACTTC.